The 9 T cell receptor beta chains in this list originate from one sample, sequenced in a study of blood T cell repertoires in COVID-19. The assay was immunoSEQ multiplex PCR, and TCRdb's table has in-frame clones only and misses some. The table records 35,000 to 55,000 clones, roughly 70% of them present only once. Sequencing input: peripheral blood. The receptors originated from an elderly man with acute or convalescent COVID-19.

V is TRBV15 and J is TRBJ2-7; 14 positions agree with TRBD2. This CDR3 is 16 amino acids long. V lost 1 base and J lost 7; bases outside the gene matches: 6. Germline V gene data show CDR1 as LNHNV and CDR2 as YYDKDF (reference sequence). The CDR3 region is CATSRATSGRAGEQYF. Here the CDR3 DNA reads TGTGCCACCAGCAGAGCGACTAGCGGGAGGGCGGGGGAGCAGTACTTC.

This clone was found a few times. CDR3 bases: TGTGCCAGCAGTGAGGCCGGGTCCCCAGGGGTCGGGGAGCTGTTTTTT. It specifies CASSEAGSPGVGELFF. V gene TRBV25-1 combines with J gene TRBJ2-2, with D maybe TRBD1 (6 bases). V was clipped by 3 bases and J by 7 bases, with 18 bases between them. In germline, CDR1 is MGHDK, CDR2 SYGVNS. This CDR3 is built from 16 residues.

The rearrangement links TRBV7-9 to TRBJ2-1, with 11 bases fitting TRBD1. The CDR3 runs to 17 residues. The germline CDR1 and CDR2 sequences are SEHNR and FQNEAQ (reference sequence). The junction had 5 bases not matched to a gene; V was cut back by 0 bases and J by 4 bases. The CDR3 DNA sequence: TGTGCCAGCAGCTTAGCCCCGGACAGGGGGCTTTACAATGAGCAGTTCTTC. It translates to CASSLAPDRGLYNEQFF.

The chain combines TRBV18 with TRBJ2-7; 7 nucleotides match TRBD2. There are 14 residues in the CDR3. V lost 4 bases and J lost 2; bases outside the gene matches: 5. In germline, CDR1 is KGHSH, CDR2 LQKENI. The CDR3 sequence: CASSRGLGAYEQYF. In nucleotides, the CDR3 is TGTGCCAGCTCACGCGGACTAGGGGCCTACGAGCAGTACTTC.

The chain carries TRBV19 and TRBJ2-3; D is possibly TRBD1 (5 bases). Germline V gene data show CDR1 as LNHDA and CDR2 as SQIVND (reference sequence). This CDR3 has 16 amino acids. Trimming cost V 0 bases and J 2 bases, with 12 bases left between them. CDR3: CASSIDKGLNTDTQYF. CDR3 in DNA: TGTGCCAGTAGTATAGATAAGGGGTTAAACACAGATACGCAGTATTTT.

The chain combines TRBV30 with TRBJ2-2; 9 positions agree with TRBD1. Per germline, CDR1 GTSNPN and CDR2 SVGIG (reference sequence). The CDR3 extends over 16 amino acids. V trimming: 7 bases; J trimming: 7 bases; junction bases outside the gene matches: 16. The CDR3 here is CAYHPGQGFRGGELFF. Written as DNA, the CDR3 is TGTGCCTACCACCCGGGACAGGGCTTCAGGGGCGGGGAGCTGTTTTTT.

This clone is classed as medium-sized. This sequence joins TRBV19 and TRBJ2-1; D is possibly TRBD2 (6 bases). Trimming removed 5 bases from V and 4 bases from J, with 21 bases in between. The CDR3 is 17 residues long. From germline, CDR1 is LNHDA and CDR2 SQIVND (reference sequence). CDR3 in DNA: TGTGCCAGTAGTGGGTTAGCGGCCACTGGGGCATACAATGAGCAGTTCTTC. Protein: CASSGLAATGAYNEQFF.

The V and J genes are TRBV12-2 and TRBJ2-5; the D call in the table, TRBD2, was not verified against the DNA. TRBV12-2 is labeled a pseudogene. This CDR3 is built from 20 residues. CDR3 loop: CASRPSPLAGAFLGGETQYF. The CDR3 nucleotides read TGTGCAAGTCGCCCATCCCCGCTAGCGGGAGCCTTCCTGGGCGGGGAGACCCAGTACTTC.

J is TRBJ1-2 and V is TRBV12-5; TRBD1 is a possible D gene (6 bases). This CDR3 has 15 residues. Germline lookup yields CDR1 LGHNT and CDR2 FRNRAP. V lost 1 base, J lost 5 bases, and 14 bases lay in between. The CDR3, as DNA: TGTGCTAGTGGTTTGGGGTATGAACAGGGTTATGGCTACACCTTC. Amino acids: CASGLGYEQGYGYTF.